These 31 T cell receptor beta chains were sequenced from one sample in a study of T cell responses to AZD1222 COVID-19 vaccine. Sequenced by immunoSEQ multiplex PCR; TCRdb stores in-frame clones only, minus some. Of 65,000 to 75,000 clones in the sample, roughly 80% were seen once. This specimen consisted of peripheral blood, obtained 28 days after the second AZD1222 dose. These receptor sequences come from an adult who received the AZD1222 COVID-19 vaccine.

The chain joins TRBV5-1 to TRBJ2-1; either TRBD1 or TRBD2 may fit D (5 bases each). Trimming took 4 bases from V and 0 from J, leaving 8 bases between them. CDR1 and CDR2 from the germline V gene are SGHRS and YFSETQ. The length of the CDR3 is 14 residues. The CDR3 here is CASSPGSSYNEQFF. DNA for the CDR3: TGCGCCAGCAGCCCAGGGAGCTCCTACAATGAGCAGTTCTTC.

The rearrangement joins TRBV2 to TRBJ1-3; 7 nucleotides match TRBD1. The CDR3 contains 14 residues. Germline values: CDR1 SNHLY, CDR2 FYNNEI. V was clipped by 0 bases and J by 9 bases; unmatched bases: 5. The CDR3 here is CASSEAQGGRTIYF. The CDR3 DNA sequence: TGTGCCAGCAGTGAAGCGCAGGGGGGACGCACCATATATTTT.

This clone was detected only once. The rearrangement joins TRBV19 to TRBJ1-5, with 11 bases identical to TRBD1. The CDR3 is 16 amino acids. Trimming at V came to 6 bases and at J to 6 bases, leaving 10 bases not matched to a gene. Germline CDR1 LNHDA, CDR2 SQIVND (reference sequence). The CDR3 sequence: CASRTTGTGGVQPQHF. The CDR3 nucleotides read TGTGCCAGTAGGACTACCGGGACAGGGGGGGTTCAGCCCCAGCATTTT.

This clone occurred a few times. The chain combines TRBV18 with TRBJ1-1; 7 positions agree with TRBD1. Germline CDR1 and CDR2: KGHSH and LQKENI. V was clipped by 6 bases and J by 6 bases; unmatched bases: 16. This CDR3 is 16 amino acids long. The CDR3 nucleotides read TGTGCCAGCTCCGTACGACAGGGAGTGAATATCGCTGAAGCTTTCTTT. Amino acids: CASSVRQGVNIAEAFF.

The CDR3, as DNA: TGTGCCAGCAGTGATACGGGACGTCCAAATCAGCCCCAGCATTTT. Its translation: CASSDTGRPNQPQHF. The gene calls are TRBV2 and TRBJ1-5; D may be TRBD1 (5 bases). The CDR3 contains 15 residues. V gave up 3 bases and J gave up 4 bases, with 13 bases separating them. Germline V lookup: CDR1 SNHLY, CDR2 FYNNEI.

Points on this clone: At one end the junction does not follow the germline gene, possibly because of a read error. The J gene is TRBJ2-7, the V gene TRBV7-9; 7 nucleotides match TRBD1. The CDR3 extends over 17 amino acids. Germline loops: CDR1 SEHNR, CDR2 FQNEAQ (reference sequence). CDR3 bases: TGTGCCAGCAGCCCCGGCGGCATTGACAGGGTAAGAAACGAGGAGTACTTC. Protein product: CASSPGGIDRVRNEEYF.

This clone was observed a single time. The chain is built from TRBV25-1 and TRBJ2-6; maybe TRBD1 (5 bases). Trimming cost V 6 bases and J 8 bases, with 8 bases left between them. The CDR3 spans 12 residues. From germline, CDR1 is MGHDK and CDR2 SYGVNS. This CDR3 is CASRGLPNVLTF. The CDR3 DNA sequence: TGTGCCAGCAGGGGGCTCCCCAACGTCCTGACTTTC.

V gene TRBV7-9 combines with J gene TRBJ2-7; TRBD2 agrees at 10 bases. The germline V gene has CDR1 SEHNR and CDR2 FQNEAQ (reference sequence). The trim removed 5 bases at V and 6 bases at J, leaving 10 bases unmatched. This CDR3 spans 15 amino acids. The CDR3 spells CASSPRAGGAFEQYF. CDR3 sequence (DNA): TGTGCCAGCAGCCCACGAGCGGGAGGGGCATTCGAGCAGTACTTC. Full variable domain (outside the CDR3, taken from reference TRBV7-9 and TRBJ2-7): DTGVSQNPRHKITKRGQNVTFRCDPISEHNRLYWYRQTLGQGPEFLTYFQNEAQLEKSRLLSDRFSAERPKGSFSTLEIQRTEQGDSAMYLCASSPRAGGAFEQYFGPGTRLTVT.

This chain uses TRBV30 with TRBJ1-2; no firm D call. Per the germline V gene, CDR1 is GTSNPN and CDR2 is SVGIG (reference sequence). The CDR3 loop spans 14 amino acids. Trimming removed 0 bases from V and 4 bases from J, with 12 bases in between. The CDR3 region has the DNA TGTGCCTGGAGTGTACTTGAGGGCTTCTATGGCTACACCTTC. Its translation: CAWSVLEGFYGYTF.

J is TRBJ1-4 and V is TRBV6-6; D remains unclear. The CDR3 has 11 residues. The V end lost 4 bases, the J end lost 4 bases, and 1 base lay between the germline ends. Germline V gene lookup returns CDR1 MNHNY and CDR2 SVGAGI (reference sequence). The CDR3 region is CASSFNEKLFF. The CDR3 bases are TGTGCCAGCAGTTTTAATGAAAAACTGTTTTTT.

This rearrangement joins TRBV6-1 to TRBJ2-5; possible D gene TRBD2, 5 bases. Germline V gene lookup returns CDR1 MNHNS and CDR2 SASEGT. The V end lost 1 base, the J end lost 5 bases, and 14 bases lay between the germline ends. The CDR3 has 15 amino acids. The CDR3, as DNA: TGTGCCAGCAGTGAAGTCTTTAGGTCGGGGGAGACCCAGTACTTC. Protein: CASSEVFRSGETQYF.

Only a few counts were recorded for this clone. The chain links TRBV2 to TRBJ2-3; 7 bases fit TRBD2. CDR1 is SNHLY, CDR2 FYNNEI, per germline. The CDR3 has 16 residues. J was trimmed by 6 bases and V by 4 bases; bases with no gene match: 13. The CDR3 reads CASSVPAGTPDDTQYF. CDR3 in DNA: TGTGCCAGCAGTGTCCCAGCGGGGACCCCAGACGATACGCAGTATTTT.

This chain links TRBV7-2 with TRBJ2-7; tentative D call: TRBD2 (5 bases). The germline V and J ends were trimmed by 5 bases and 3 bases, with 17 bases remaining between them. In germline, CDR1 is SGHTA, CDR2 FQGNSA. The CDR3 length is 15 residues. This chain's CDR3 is CASSLTPDGIYEQYF. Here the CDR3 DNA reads TGTGCCAGCAGCCTCACCCCGGACGGGATCTACGAGCAGTACTTC.

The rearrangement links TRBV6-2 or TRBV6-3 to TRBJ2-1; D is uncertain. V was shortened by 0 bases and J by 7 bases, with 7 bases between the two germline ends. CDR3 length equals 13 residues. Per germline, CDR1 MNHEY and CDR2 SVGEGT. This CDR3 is CASSYSRWNEQFF. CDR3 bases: TGTGCCAGCAGTTACTCGAGATGGAATGAGCAGTTCTTC.

The CDR3 loop is CASSEWGQKYSNQPQHF. The DNA for the CDR3 is TGTGCCAGCAGTGAATGGGGACAGAAATATAGCAATCAGCCCCAGCATTTT. The rearrangement joins TRBV6-1 to TRBJ1-5; 7 bases align to TRBD1. V lost 2 bases, J lost 0 bases, and 7 bases stayed unmatched. CDR1 is MNHNS, CDR2 SASEGT, per germline. This CDR3 is 17 amino acids long.

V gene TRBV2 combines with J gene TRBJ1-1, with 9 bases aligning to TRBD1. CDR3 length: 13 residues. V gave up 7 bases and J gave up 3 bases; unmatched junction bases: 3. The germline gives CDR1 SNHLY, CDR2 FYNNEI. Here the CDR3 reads CASTGQGDTEAFF. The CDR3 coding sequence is TGTGCCAGCACGGGACAGGGAGACACTGAAGCTTTCTTT. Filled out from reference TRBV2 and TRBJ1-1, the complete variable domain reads EPEVTQTPSHQVTQMGQEVILRCVPISNHLYFYWYRQILGQKVEFLVSFYNNEISEKSEIFDDQFSVERPDGSNFTLKIRSTKLEDSAMYFCASTGQGDTEAFFGQGTRLTVV.

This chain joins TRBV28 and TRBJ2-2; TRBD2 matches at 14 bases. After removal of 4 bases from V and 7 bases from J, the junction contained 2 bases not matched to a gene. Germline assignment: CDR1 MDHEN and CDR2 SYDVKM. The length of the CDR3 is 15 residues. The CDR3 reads CASSSGLAGVGELFF. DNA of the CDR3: TGTGCCAGCAGTTCGGGACTAGCGGGAGTCGGGGAGCTGTTTTTT.

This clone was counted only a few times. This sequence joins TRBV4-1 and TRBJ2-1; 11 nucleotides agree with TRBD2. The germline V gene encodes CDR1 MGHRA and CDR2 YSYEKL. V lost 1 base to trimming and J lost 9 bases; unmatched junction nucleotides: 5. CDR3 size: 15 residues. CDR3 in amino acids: CASSQALAGDGEQFF. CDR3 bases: TGCGCCAGCAGCCAAGCACTAGCGGGAGATGGTGAGCAGTTCTTC.

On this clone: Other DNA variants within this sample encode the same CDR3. The chain's CDR3 is CASSLGGLGRTEAFF. CDR3 bases: TGCGCCAGCAGCTTGGGGGGCCTCGGGCGTACTGAAGCTTTCTTT. The rearrangement joins TRBV5-1 to TRBJ1-1; D may be TRBD1 (5 bases). The V and J ends lost 0 bases and 5 bases respectively, with 14 bases between them. The CDR3 sequence is 15 residues long. Per germline, CDR1 SGHRS and CDR2 YFSETQ.

For the CDR3, the DNA is TGTGCCAGCACCTGGACGAGCGGGGCACAAGAGACCCAGTACTTC. Its protein product is CASTWTSGAQETQYF. The chain uses TRBV28 and TRBJ2-5; 7 nucleotides line up with TRBD2. This CDR3 spans 15 amino acids. Per germline, CDR1 MDHEN and CDR2 SYDVKM. V trimming: 7 bases; J trimming: 2 bases; junction bases outside the gene matches: 10.

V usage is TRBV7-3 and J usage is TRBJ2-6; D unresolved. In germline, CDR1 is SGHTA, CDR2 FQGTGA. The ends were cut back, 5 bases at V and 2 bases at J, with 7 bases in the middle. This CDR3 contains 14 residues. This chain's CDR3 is CASSQETGANVLTF. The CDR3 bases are TGTGCCAGCAGCCAGGAAACTGGGGCCAACGTCCTGACTTTC.

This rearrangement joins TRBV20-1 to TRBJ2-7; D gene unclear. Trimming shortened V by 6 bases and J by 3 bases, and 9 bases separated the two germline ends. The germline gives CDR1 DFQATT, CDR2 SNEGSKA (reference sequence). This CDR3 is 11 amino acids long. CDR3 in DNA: TGCAGTGCACTGACCCACTACGAGCAGTACTTC. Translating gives CSALTHYEQYF.

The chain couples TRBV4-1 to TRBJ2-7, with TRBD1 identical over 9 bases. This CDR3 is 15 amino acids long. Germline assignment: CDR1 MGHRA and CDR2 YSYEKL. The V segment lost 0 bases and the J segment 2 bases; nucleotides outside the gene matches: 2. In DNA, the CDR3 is TGCGCCAGCAGCCAAGAGGACAGGGGTACCTACGAGCAGTACTTC. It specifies CASSQEDRGTYEQYF.

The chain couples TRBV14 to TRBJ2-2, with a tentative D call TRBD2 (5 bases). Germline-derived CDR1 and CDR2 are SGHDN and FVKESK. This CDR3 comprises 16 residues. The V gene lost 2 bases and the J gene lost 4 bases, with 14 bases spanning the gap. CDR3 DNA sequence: TGTGCCAGCAGCCAAATAATCCAGCGGTCCACCGGGGAGCTGTTTTTT. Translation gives CASSQIIQRSTGELFF. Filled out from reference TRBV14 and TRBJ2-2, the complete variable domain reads EAGVTQFPSHSVIEKGQTVTLRCDPISGHDNLYWYRRVMGKEIKFLLHFVKESKQDESGMPNNRFLAERTGGTYSTLKVQPAELEDSGVYFCASSQIIQRSTGELFFGEGSRLTVL.

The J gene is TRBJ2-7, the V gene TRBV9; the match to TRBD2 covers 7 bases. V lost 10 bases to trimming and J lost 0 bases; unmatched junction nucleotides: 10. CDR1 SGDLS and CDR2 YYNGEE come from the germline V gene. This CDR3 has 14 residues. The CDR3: CAGRLAWSSYEQYF. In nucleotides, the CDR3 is TGTGCCGGCCGACTAGCCTGGAGCTCCTACGAGCAGTACTTC.

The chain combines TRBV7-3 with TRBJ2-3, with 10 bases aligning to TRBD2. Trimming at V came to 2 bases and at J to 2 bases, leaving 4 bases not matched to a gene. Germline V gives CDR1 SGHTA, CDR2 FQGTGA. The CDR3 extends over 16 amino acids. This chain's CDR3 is CASSLGLAESTDTQYF. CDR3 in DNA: TGTGCCAGCAGCTTAGGACTAGCGGAGTCCACAGATACGCAGTATTTT.

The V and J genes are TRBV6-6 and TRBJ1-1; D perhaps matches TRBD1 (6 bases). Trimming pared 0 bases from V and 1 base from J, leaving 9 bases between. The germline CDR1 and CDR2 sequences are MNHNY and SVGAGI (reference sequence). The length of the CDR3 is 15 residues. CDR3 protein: CASSYSRGGNTEAFF. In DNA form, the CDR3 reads TGTGCCAGCAGTTACTCGAGGGGGGGGAACACTGAAGCTTTCTTT.

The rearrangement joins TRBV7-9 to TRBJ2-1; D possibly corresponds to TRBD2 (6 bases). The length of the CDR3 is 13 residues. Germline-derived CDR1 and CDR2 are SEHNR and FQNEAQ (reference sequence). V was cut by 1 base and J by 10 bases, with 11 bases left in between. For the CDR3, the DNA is TGTGCCAGCAGCTTAGTGCGGGGCGGCGAGCAGTTCTTC. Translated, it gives CASSLVRGGEQFF.

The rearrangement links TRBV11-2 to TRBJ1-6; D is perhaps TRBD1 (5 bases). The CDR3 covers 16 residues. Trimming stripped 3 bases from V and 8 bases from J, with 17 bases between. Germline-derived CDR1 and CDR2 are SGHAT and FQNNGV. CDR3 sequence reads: CASSLTGGTQYSPLHF. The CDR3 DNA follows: TGTGCCAGCAGCTTGACCGGCGGGACTCAATATTCACCCCTCCACTTT.

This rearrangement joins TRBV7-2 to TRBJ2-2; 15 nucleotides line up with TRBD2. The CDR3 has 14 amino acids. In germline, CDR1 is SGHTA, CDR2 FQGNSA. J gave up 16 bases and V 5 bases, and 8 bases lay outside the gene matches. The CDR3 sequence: CASSLGLAGGREFF. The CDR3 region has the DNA TGTGCCAGCAGCCTAGGACTAGCGGGGGGGCGGGAGTTTTTT.

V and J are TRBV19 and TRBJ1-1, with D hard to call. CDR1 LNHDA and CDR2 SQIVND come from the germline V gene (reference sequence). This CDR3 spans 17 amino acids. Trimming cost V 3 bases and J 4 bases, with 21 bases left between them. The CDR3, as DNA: TGTGCCAGTAGTATGCAGCCCCAGGTGTGGGTAGCCACTGAAGCTTTCTTT. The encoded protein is CASSMQPQVWVATEAFF.